This TCR beta chain was recorded in a study of cytomegalovirus exposure and HLA in healthy donors. Findings and caveats of the study: Trimming of TCR beta V- and J-genes showed a link, identified in a later analysis, to a missense DCLRE1C variant. Several of the most significant clusters appeared linked to common viral pathogens, based on a later analysis.

Concerning this clone itself: The antigen is undetermined.

CDR3 length equals 14 residues. Germline V gives CDR1 LNHNV, CDR2 YYDKDF (reference sequence). V lost 0 bases and J 7 bases, leaving 7 bases between the germline ends. PCR used 60 Vbeta primers and 13 Jbeta primers. The table came from immunoSEQ multiplex PCR; TCRdb's copy has only in-frame clones and leaves some out. The repertoire holds approximately 100,000 clones, with 60% to 80% as singletons. The V and J genes are TRBV15 and TRBJ1-6; a possible D gene is TRBD1 (5 bases). Sequenced: PBMCs. This clonotype originated in a man aged 35-49 years in good health and CMV-seronegative. The chain's CDR3 is CATSRDRANSPLHF. The CDR3, as DNA: TGTGCCACCAGCAGAGACAGGGCCAATTCACCCCTCCACTTT.